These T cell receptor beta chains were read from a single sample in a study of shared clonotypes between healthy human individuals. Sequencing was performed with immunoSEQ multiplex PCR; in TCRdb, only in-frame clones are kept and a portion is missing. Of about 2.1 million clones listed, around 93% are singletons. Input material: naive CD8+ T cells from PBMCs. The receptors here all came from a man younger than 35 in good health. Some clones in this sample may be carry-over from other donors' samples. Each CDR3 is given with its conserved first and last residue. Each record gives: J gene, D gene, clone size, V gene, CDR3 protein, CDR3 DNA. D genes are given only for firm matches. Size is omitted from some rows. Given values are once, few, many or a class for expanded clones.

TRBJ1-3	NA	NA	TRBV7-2	CASSSPGNYISGNTIYF	TGTGCCAGCAGCTCCCCAGGAAATTATATCTCTGGAAACACCATATATTTT
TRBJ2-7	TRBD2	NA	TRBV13	CASSRRTSGSYEQYF	TGTGCCAGCAGCCGACGGACTAGCGGGAGCTACGAGCAGTACTTC
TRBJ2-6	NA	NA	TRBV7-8	CASRPGAGSGANVLTF	TGTGCCAGCAGGCCCGGGGCAGGCTCTGGGGCCAACGTCCTGACTTTC
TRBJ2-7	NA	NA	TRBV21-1	CASSKNRQGNHEQYF	TGTGCCAGCAGCAAAAATCGACAGGGGAACCACGAGCAGTACTTC
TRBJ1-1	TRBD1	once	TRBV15	CATVSRDSGWDIGAFF	TGTGCCACCGTAAGTCGGGACAGCGGGTGGGATATTGGAGCTTTCTTT
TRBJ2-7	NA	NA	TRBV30	CAWTPLGSNSYEQYF	TGTGCCTGGACCCCTCTGGGCAGCAACTCCTACGAGCAGTACTTC
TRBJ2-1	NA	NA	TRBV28	CASGLGEQFF	TGTGCCAGCGGTCTTGGTGAGCAGTTCTTC
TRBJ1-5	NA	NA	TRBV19	CASSISRVGGNQPQHF	TGTGCCAGTAGTATATCCAGGGTTGGCGGTAATCAGCCCCAGCATTTT
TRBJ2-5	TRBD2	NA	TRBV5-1	CASSFSGGIGETQYF	TGCGCCAGCAGCTTCTCGGGGGGTATTGGAGAGACCCAGTACTTC
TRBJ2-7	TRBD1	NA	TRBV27	CASSLGTGAEQYF	TGTGCCAGCAGTTTAGGGACAGGGGCCGAGCAGTACTTC
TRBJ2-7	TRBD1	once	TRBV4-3	CASSQDDRDPPYEQYF	TGCGCCAGCAGCCAAGATGACAGGGATCCCCCCTACGAGCAGTACTTC
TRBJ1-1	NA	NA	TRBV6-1	CASSESRIMNTEAFF	TGTGCCAGCAGTGAAAGTCGGATCATGAACACTGAAGCTTTCTTT
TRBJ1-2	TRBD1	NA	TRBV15	CATSRDGQGAIYGYTF	TGTGCCACCAGCAGAGATGGGCAGGGGGCTATCTATGGCTACACCTTC
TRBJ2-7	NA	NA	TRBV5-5	CASKVPSDEQYF	TGTGCCAGCAAGGTCCCTTCGGACGAGCAGTACTTC
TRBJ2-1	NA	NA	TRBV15	CATRSRANEQFF	TGTGCCACCAGGTCGAGGGCCAATGAGCAGTTCTTC
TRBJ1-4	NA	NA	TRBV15	CATGGPTEEKLFF	TGTGCCACCGGGGGACCTACTGAGGAAAAACTGTTTTTT
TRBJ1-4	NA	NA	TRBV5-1	CASSPGWGRNEKLFF	TGCGCCAGCAGCCCCGGATGGGGGAGGAATGAAAAACTGTTTTTT
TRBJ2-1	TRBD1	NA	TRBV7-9	CAEQPGQGIRYNEQFF	TGTGCGGAACAGCCGGGACAGGGGATAAGATACAATGAGCAGTTCTTC
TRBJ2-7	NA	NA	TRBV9	CASSVRGGALYEQYF	TGTGCCAGCAGCGTAAGAGGCGGAGCCCTTTACGAGCAGTACTTC
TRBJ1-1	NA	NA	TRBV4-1	CASSHSGLNTEAFF	TGCGCCAGCAGCCACAGCGGACTGAACACTGAAGCTTTCTTT
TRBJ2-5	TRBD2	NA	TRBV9	CASSGASGRGETQYF	TGTGCCAGCAGCGGGGCTAGCGGGAGGGGGGAGACCCAGTACTTC
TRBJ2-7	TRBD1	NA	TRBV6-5	CASSYLGTGTYEQYF	TGTGCCAGCAGTTACCTAGGGACAGGTACCTACGAGCAGTACTTC
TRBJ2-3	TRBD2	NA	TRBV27	CASNQLAGGPDTQYF	TGTGCCAGCAACCAACTAGCGGGAGGGCCAGATACGCAGTATTTT
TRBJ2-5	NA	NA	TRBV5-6	CASSSAGVQETQYF	TGTGCCAGCAGCTCCGCAGGAGTCCAAGAGACCCAGTACTTC
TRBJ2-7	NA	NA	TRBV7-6	CASSPRPAVHKEGEQYF	TGTGCCAGCAGCCCACGACCCGCGGTCCATAAAGAGGGAGAGCAGTACTTC
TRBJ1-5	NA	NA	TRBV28	CAHSGVSYSNQPQHF	TGTGCCCACTCAGGGGTCTCTTATAGCAATCAGCCCCAGCATTTT
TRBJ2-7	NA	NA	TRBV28	CASSLVSTSSQYF	TGTGCCAGCAGTTTAGTATCCACGTCCTCGCAGTACTTC
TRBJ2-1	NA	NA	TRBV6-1	CASTPGGNEQFF	TGTGCCAGCACCCCTGGGGGAAATGAGCAGTTCTTC
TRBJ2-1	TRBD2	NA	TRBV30	CASRTSGYYSYNEQFF	TGTGCCTCCCGGACTAGCGGGTACTACTCCTACAATGAGCAGTTCTTC
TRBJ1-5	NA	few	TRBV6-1	CASSEAVGYSNQPQHF	TGTGCCAGCAGTGAAGCAGTAGGGTATAGCAATCAGCCCCAGCATTTT
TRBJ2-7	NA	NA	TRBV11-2	CASSPPGPLVREEQYF	TGTGCCAGCAGCCCTCCCGGGCCACTCGTTAGGGAAGAGCAGTACTTC
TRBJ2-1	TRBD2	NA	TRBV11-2	CASSLTRLAVGVGNEQFF	TGTGCCAGCAGCTTAACCCGACTAGCGGTGGGGGTGGGCAATGAGCAGTTCTTC
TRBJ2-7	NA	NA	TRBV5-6	CASSLGTNTYEQYF	TGTGCCAGCAGCTTGGGAACAAATACCTACGAGCAGTACTTC
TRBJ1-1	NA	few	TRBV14	CASSPHRDTEAFF	TGTGCCAGCAGCCCGCACAGGGACACTGAAGCTTTCTTT